The 29 T cell receptor beta chains presented below share a single source sample, sequenced in a study of post-analysis software for immune sequencing data. Broader study findings: In patients, about five TRBV segments were more frequent than in controls, with TRBV5-6, TRBV5-1 and TRBV20-1 among them.

No cognate antigen is known for these TCRs. Unique molecular identifiers tagged the TCR beta cDNA libraries. Each CDR3 protein is one row after TCRdb ran MiXCR on the PCR reads. The sample consists of about 620,000 distinct CDR3 sequences, 44% of them appearing once. Sequenced material: blood. The receptors were gathered from a girl aged 5-17 years with multiple sclerosis.

The chain joins TRBV10-3 to TRBJ1-6; D gene ambiguous. The CDR3 is made up of 14 amino acids. Germline V CDR1 and CDR2: ENHRY, SYGVKD. The CDR3 nucleotides read TGTACGACAAGTGAGAGCTCCTATAATTCACCCCTCCACTTT. It specifies CTTSESSYNSPLHF.

The gene calls are TRBV12-3 or TRBV12-4 and TRBJ2-1; either TRBD1 or TRBD2 may supply D (5 bases each). Trimming shortened V by 6 bases and J by 7 bases, and 22 bases separated the two germline ends. The CDR3 length is 16 residues. In DNA, the CDR3 is TGTGCCAGCAGGATGGGGGTGTGGCAGGAGCATAATGAGCAGTTCTTC. This translates into CASRMGVWQEHNEQFF.

This clonotype was seen only a few times. The chain couples TRBV12-3 or TRBV12-4 to TRBJ2-1; 11 nucleotides align to TRBD2. V trimming: 6 bases; J trimming: 8 bases; junction bases outside the gene matches: 18. This CDR3 is 18 amino acids long. CDR3: CASSSTTRPSGRLDEQFF. Here the CDR3 DNA reads TGTGCCAGCAGCTCGACCACCCGGCCTAGCGGGAGGTTGGATGAGCAGTTCTTC.

This clonotype was detected ten times or more. V is TRBV12-3 or TRBV12-4 and J is TRBJ2-5, with 10 bases lining up with TRBD1. CDR3 length equals 14 residues. J gave up 3 bases and V 5 bases, and 3 bases lay outside the gene matches. Written as DNA, the CDR3 is TGTGCCAGCAGTCCCGGGACAGGGGAAGAGACCCAGTACTTC. Encoded protein: CASSPGTGEETQYF.

This clonotype turned up a few times. CDR3 residues: CSARDSLGPDTQYF. The CDR3 nucleotides are TGCAGTGCTAGAGATAGCCTAGGACCAGATACGCAGTATTTT. The V and J genes are TRBV20-1 and TRBJ2-3; D is ambiguous. The germline V gene encodes CDR1 DFQATT and CDR2 SNEGSKA (reference sequence). The CDR3 runs 14 residues. Trimming took 0 bases from V and 4 from J, leaving 11 bases between them.

The gene calls are TRBV12-3 or TRBV12-4 and TRBJ2-1, with TRBD2 matching over 8 bases. The V gene end was trimmed by 6 bases and the J gene end by 7 bases; junction bases not matched to a gene: 5. CDR3 length: 13 amino acids. CDR3 residues: CASRTLAGNEQFF. CDR3 coding DNA: TGTGCCAGCAGGACTTTAGCGGGAAATGAGCAGTTCTTC.

The gene calls are TRBV5-5 and TRBJ1-2; D gene ambiguous. Trimming shortened V by 0 bases and J by 5 bases, and 8 bases separated the two germline ends. This CDR3 contains 13 residues. Germline V lookup: CDR1 SGHKS, CDR2 YYEKEE (reference sequence). CDR3 loop: CASSLVSLYGYTF. In DNA, the CDR3 is TGTGCCAGCAGCTTGGTGAGTCTTTATGGCTACACCTTC.

This clonotype was counted ten times or more. The chain employs TRBV9 and TRBJ1-1; 8 positions agree with TRBD1. The CDR3 has 15 residues. Germline V CDR1 and CDR2: SGDLS, YYNGEE. V gave up 3 bases and J gave up 5 bases; unmatched junction bases: 9. The CDR3 region is CASSAFGQGRTEAFF. The CDR3 DNA reads TGTGCCAGCAGCGCGTTTGGACAGGGTAGGACTGAAGCTTTCTTT.

The chain links TRBV6-1 to TRBJ2-1, with D possibly being TRBD2 (5 bases). The CDR3 spans 16 residues. The V gene's germline CDR1 is MNHNS and CDR2 SASEGT. V was trimmed by 2 bases and J by 0 bases, leaving 11 bases between them. Here the CDR3 reads CASSEWRSSSYNEQFF. CDR3 bases: TGTGCCAGCAGTGAATGGAGGTCCAGCTCCTACAATGAGCAGTTCTTC.

CDR3 in DNA: TGTGTCTCCCAGACCCGGGACTCTAGCTCCTACGAGCAGTACTTC. It translates to CVSQTRDSSSYEQYF. This chain links TRBV6-5 with TRBJ2-7; the D gene is possibly TRBD2 (6 bases). The CDR3 runs 15 residues. Germline CDR1 MNHEY, CDR2 SVGAGI.

The V call is TRBV12-3 or TRBV12-4, the J call TRBJ2-7; TRBD1 matches at 9 bases. The length of the CDR3 is 15 residues. V lost 3 bases and J lost 5; bases outside the gene matches: 8. CDR3 region: CASSLGWDRVHEQYF. As DNA, the CDR3 is TGTGCCAGCAGTTTGGGGTGGGACAGGGTTCACGAGCAGTACTTC.

The gene calls are TRBV12-3 or TRBV12-4 and TRBJ2-1; D tentatively fits TRBD1 or TRBD2 (6 bases each). V lost 4 bases, J lost 8 bases, and 15 bases lay in between. This CDR3 region has 14 residues. CDR3 sequence: CASSSQGTLDEQFF. DNA for the CDR3: TGTGCCAGCAGTTCCCAGGGGACTTTAGATGAGCAGTTCTTC.

The chain recombines TRBV5-6 with TRBJ1-1; 8 nucleotides line up with TRBD1. This CDR3 comprises 15 residues. Losses at the gene ends were 1 base for V and 3 bases for J; bases not matched to a gene: 5. CDR1 and CDR2 from the germline V gene are SGHDT and YYEEEE. The CDR3 here is CASSLITDRDTEAFF. The CDR3 nucleotides are TGTGCCAGCAGCTTGATAACGGACAGGGACACTGAAGCTTTCTTT.

The sample holds one count of this clonotype. This chain links TRBV20-1 with TRBJ1-1; D perhaps matches TRBD1 (6 bases). Germline V gives CDR1 DFQATT, CDR2 SNEGSKA (reference sequence). Trimming shortened V by 3 bases and J by 2 bases, and 13 bases separated the two germline ends. CDR3 size: 14 residues. The CDR3 here is CSASSGTLNTEAFF. The CDR3 nucleotides are TGCAGTGCTAGCTCCGGGACACTTAACACTGAAGCTTTCTTT.

This clonotype was seen more than once but under ten times. The CDR3 loop reads CSAKRRDRGYNEQFF. Written as DNA, the CDR3 is TGCAGTGCTAAACGCCGGGACAGGGGATACAATGAGCAGTTCTTC. V gene TRBV20-1 combines with J gene TRBJ2-1; 10 nucleotides agree with TRBD1. The junction had 7 bases not matched to a gene; V was cut back by 4 bases and J by 4 bases. Germline V gene sequence: CDR1 DFQATT, CDR2 SNEGSKA (reference sequence). The CDR3 sequence is 15 residues long.

This clonotype is a singleton in its sample. The rearrangement uses TRBV5-1 and TRBJ1-5; TRBD1 aligns across 7 bases. The CDR3 is 15 amino acids. Germline CDR1 and CDR2: SGHRS and YFSETQ. V was pared by 2 bases and J by 5 bases, with 7 bases of the junction left unmatched. The CDR3 loop is CASSFSGQKYQPQHF. The CDR3 bases are TGCGCCAGCAGCTTTTCGGGACAGAAGTATCAGCCCCAGCATTTT.

This clonotype was picked up a small number of times. The chain joins TRBV27 to TRBJ2-7, with D possibly matching TRBD2 (5 bases). With 6 bases removed from V and 6 bases from J, the gap between germline ends came to 9 bases. Germline V gene data show CDR1 as MNHEY and CDR2 as SMNVEV (reference sequence). This CDR3 spans 11 amino acids. DNA for the CDR3: TGTGCCAGCAGGAGCGGTATCGAGCAGTACTTC. Translating it yields CASRSGIEQYF.

The chain recombines TRBV3-1 with TRBJ1-1; perhaps TRBD1 as D (5 bases). The CDR3 contains 13 residues. From germline, CDR1 is LGHDT and CDR2 YNNKEL (reference sequence). Trimming removed 6 bases from V and 1 base from J, with 9 bases in between. CDR3 residues: CASRRRANTEAFF. The CDR3 nucleotides are TGTGCCAGCAGGCGCAGGGCGAACACTGAAGCTTTCTTT.

The chain uses TRBV27 and TRBJ1-2; maybe TRBD1 (5 bases). Germline values: CDR1 MNHEY, CDR2 SMNVEV (reference sequence). The V and J ends lost 5 bases and 4 bases respectively, with 11 bases between them. The CDR3 extends over 13 amino acids. The CDR3: CASSPSGGYGYTF. The CDR3 DNA reads TGTGCCAGCAGTCCTTCCGGGGGCTATGGCTACACCTTC.

The chain joins TRBV7-3 to TRBJ2-7; the match to TRBD1 covers 10 bases. The ends lost 6 bases at V and 6 bases at J; junction bases unmatched: 8. This CDR3 is built from 14 residues. Germline V gene lookup returns CDR1 SGHTA and CDR2 FQGTGA. For the CDR3, the DNA is TGTGCCAGCAGGTCGACAGGGGGCGAAGGCGAGCAGTACTTC. Translation: CASRSTGGEGEQYF.

The gene calls are TRBV11-3 and TRBJ2-7; TRBD1 matches 10 bases. The CDR3 extends over 14 amino acids. Germline CDR1 and CDR2: SGHNT and YENEEA. V was clipped by 5 bases and J by 6 bases; unmatched bases: 7. The CDR3: CASSGGQGNGEQYF. CDR3 nucleotides: TGTGCCAGCAGCGGGGGACAGGGGAACGGCGAGCAGTACTTC.

The chain is built from TRBV6-1 and TRBJ1-2; no definite D call. Germline V lookup: CDR1 MNHNS, CDR2 SASEGT. The CDR3 totals 12 residues. V was cut by 1 base and J by 4 bases, with 4 bases left in between. CDR3 DNA: TGTGCCAGCAGTGAAGATATCTATGGCTACACCTTC. Its translation is CASSEDIYGYTF.

The chain joins TRBV9 to TRBJ2-5, with D maybe TRBD2 (5 bases). This CDR3 comprises 15 residues. The germline V gene encodes CDR1 SGDLS and CDR2 YYNGEE. The V gene lost 0 bases and the J gene lost 5 bases, with 14 bases spanning the gap. The CDR3 protein is CASSVASGSLETQYF. The CDR3 coding sequence is TGTGCCAGCAGCGTAGCCTCGGGGTCACTCGAGACCCAGTACTTC.

The genes are TRBV6-1 and TRBJ2-1; D might be TRBD2 (6 bases). Trimming cost V 4 bases and J 8 bases, with 12 bases left between them. The CDR3 has 13 amino acids. CDR1 and CDR2 from the germline V gene are MNHNS and SASEGT. Here the CDR3 reads CASSAQGGDEQFF. In DNA, the CDR3 is TGTGCCAGCAGTGCTCAGGGCGGGGATGAGCAGTTCTTC.

In this sample, this clonotype turned up once. CDR3 DNA: TGTGCCAGCAGCGCCACTACAAGCGGGACTAGACATGAGCAGTTCTTC. Encoded protein: CASSATTSGTRHEQFF. This chain connects TRBV9 to TRBJ2-1, with TRBD2 matching 8 bases. The length of the CDR3 is 16 residues. V was pared by 3 bases and J by 8 bases, with 13 bases of the junction left unmatched. Germline V gene lookup returns CDR1 SGDLS and CDR2 YYNGEE.

V gene TRBV4-2 combines with J gene TRBJ2-1, with 8 bases fitting TRBD2. The CDR3 has 16 residues. J was trimmed by 11 bases and V by 0 bases; bases with no gene match: 12. Germline CDR1 reads LGHNA; CDR2 reads YNFKEQ. The CDR3 sequence: CASSQDRTSLPIQQFF. CDR3 coding DNA: TGTGCCAGCAGCCAAGATCGGACTAGCCTCCCGATACAGCAGTTCTTC.

The chain employs TRBV7-2 and TRBJ2-5; D uncertain. Trimming removed 1 base at V and 1 base at J, with 7 bases between. This CDR3 is 14 amino acids long. CDR1 is SGHTA, CDR2 FQGNSA, per germline. The CDR3 here is CASSLGVFQETQYF. The CDR3 nucleotides read TGTGCCAGCAGCTTAGGGGTTTTCCAAGAGACCCAGTACTTC.

V and J are TRBV20-1 and TRBJ2-5; perhaps TRBD2 as D (6 bases). The V end lost 3 bases, the J end lost 11 bases, and 13 bases lay between the germline ends. The CDR3 consists of 11 residues. Germline CDR1 DFQATT, CDR2 SNEGSKA (reference sequence). The CDR3 region is CSAREGFEQYF. The CDR3 DNA reads TGCAGTGCTAGGGAGGGGTTTGAGCAGTACTTC.

This clonotype turned up a few times. V gene TRBV12-3 or TRBV12-4 combines with J gene TRBJ2-1; D is undetermined. The germline V and J ends were trimmed by 5 bases and 4 bases, with 9 bases remaining between them. The CDR3 contains 13 residues. The CDR3 loop reads CASSPWVYNEQFF. The CDR3 DNA reads TGTGCCAGCAGTCCCTGGGTTTACAATGAGCAGTTCTTC.